A selection of T cell receptor beta chains follows, all from one sample in a study of CD8+ T cells in alopecia areata. Profiled with immunoSEQ multiplex PCR; TCRdb holds only in-frame clones, not every one. This table holds hundreds of thousands of clones, roughly two fifths found once. Specimen: CD4+ T cells sorted from blood, collected at approximately week 31, from a patient treated with tofacitinib. The receptors here all came from a human donor with alopecia areata. Both conserved end residues are part of each CDR3.

j_call: TRBJ2-7
v_call: TRBV27
cdr3_aa: CASSSYSYEQYF

j_call: TRBJ1-6
v_call: TRBV10-2
cdr3_aa: CASSELGGNSPLHF

j_call: TRBJ2-7
v_call: TRBV7-9
cdr3_aa: CASSFRDTYEQYF

j_call: TRBJ1-2
v_call: TRBV29-1
cdr3_aa: CSVEALGYTF

j_call: TRBJ2-7
v_call: TRBV9
cdr3_aa: CASSVGGGQPYEQYF

j_call: TRBJ2-2
v_call: TRBV9
cdr3_aa: CASSVTGQNTGELFF

j_call: TRBJ2-5
v_call: TRBV5-1
cdr3_aa: CASSLAQRNRQETQYF

j_call: TRBJ1-2
v_call: TRBV2
cdr3_aa: CASRGQANYGYTF

j_call: TRBJ1-2
v_call: TRBV7-9
cdr3_aa: CASSFRDRAKGYTF

j_call: TRBJ2-7
v_call: TRBV7-6
cdr3_aa: CASSLDDRGFYEQYF

j_call: TRBJ2-1
v_call: TRBV29-1
cdr3_aa: CSGTGDNEQFF

j_call: TRBJ2-7
v_call: TRBV30
cdr3_aa: CAWRRLGQGAWEQYF

j_call: TRBJ1-1
v_call: TRBV23-1
cdr3_aa: CASSQSRRVITEAFF

j_call: TRBJ1-1
v_call: TRBV2
cdr3_aa: CASTRGMNTEAFF

j_call: TRBJ2-1
v_call: TRBV11-2
cdr3_aa: CASRLARLNEQFF

j_call: TRBJ2-1
v_call: TRBV5-1
cdr3_aa: CASSLDPGLVYEQFF

j_call: TRBJ2-3
v_call: TRBV9
cdr3_aa: CASSVLAGLTDTQYF

j_call: TRBJ1-2
v_call: TRBV30
cdr3_aa: CAWGTRTGGLYGYTF

j_call: TRBJ1-2
v_call: TRBV4-1
cdr3_aa: CASSQKGGVPDGYTF

j_call: TRBJ2-1
v_call: TRBV11-2
cdr3_aa: CASRPTSGQVDEQFF

j_call: TRBJ1-2
v_call: TRBV30
cdr3_aa: CAWSVTGGANYGYTF

j_call: TRBJ1-2
v_call: TRBV6-6
cdr3_aa: CASSYSMTGNGYTF

j_call: TRBJ2-6
v_call: TRBV6-5
cdr3_aa: CASSYSRVAGANVLTF

j_call: TRBJ2-6
v_call: TRBV30
cdr3_aa: CAWNVIGANVLTF

j_call: -
v_call: TRBV29-1
cdr3_aa: CSVGDSSYEQYF

j_call: TRBJ2-7
v_call: TRBV30
cdr3_aa: CAWSVRYEQYF

j_call: TRBJ2-2
v_call: TRBV30
cdr3_aa: CAFIKGQGLTGELFF

j_call: TRBJ2-3
v_call: TRBV5-1
cdr3_aa: CASSFQRGSGTRSQYF

j_call: TRBJ2-1
v_call: TRBV25-1
cdr3_aa: CASRVLEQFF

j_call: TRBJ1-5
v_call: TRBV19
cdr3_aa: CATSREGYNQPQHF

j_call: TRBJ2-5
v_call: TRBV30
cdr3_aa: CAWSRTSGAQYF

j_call: TRBJ2-3
v_call: TRBV7-2
cdr3_aa: CASSKTGQPTDTQYF

j_call: TRBJ1-1
v_call: TRBV6-5
cdr3_aa: CASSGTQGAITEAFF

j_call: TRBJ1-1
v_call: TRBV9
cdr3_aa: CASSVDGGRDTEAFF

j_call: TRBJ1-2
v_call: TRBV6-1
cdr3_aa: CASSERSNYGYTF

j_call: TRBJ2-7
v_call: TRBV18
cdr3_aa: CASSPGGDYYEQYF

j_call: TRBJ2-3
v_call: TRBV7-3
cdr3_aa: CASSSSGRTDTQYF

j_call: TRBJ2-1
v_call: TRBV29-1
cdr3_aa: CSVDLTGAVHEQFF

j_call: TRBJ2-2
v_call: TRBV30
cdr3_aa: CAWSAGSNTGELFF

j_call: TRBJ2-1
v_call: TRBV6-5
cdr3_aa: CASSYSGLAGNNEQFF

j_call: TRBJ1-2
v_call: TRBV6-1
cdr3_aa: CAGRGQSYYGYTF

j_call: TRBJ2-1
v_call: TRBV7-2
cdr3_aa: CASSLSPSSYNEQFF

j_call: TRBJ2-1
v_call: TRBV29-1
cdr3_aa: CSEGLSAYNEQFF

j_call: TRBJ2-7
v_call: TRBV19
cdr3_aa: CASSSGGSTYEQYF

j_call: TRBJ2-2
v_call: TRBV7-3
cdr3_aa: CASSTTGTGNTGELFF

j_call: TRBJ1-2
v_call: TRBV30
cdr3_aa: CAWRQIGTDYGYTF

j_call: TRBJ2-7
v_call: TRBV5-1
cdr3_aa: CASSLDRDSEQYF

j_call: TRBJ2-5
v_call: TRBV4-1
cdr3_aa: CASSQGGRLRVDKETQYF

j_call: TRBJ2-1
v_call: TRBV7-9
cdr3_aa: CASSHTSSGGYNEQFF

j_call: TRBJ1-6
v_call: TRBV7-9
cdr3_aa: CASSPRQGNSPLHF

j_call: TRBJ2-3
v_call: TRBV5-4
cdr3_aa: CASSLYGGGAITDTQYF

j_call: TRBJ2-7
v_call: TRBV9
cdr3_aa: CATVGELYEQYF

j_call: TRBJ2-3
v_call: TRBV5-1
cdr3_aa: CASSLEFPDDTQYF

j_call: TRBJ2-3
v_call: TRBV6-1
cdr3_aa: CASSKGLADSTDTQYF

j_call: TRBJ2-7
v_call: TRBV6-5
cdr3_aa: CASTVDLRFGEQYF

j_call: TRBJ1-5
v_call: TRBV6-1
cdr3_aa: CASSEGGYNQPQHF